This T cell receptor (beta chain) was profiled in a study of blood T cell repertoires in COVID-19. Study information: Samples came from the United States, Italy and Spain, spanning acute and convalescent COVID-19.

V lost 1 base and J lost 5; bases outside the gene matches: 12. This CDR3 spans 18 amino acids. Per germline, CDR1 MNHEY and CDR2 SMNVEV (reference sequence). This clone was counted a single time. It was during active infection that Seattle patients were enrolled and then longitudinally followed. Authors' analysis steps: Amplification of reference gene primers provided the estimated nucleated cell counts. Assay: immunoSEQ multiplex PCR; the TCRdb copy retains only in-frame clones and omits some. V and J calls and clone size come straight from that table; D and trimming were deduced from the DNA. The table lists 150,000 to 200,000 clones, under 90% of them singletons.

What was sequenced was peripheral blood. This receptor was obtained from a person aged 70 to 80 with COVID-19, enrolled during active disease. The J gene is TRBJ2-3, the V gene TRBV27; 10 bases line up with TRBD2. Here the CDR3 DNA reads TGTGCCAGCAGTTTATACGGTCCCAGCGGGAGGGCTAGAGATACGCAGTATTTT. This encodes CASSLYGPSGRARDTQYF.